This TCR beta chain originates from a study of metastatic and nonmetastatic thyroid tumors. Overall study context: Malignant thyroid and benign thyroid patients provided blood and tumor or nodule tissue whose repertoires were compared.

Under the authors' procedure: Construction of a distant-metastasis classifier for papillary thyroid cancer relied on CDR3 differences across clinicopathological groups. TCRdb reprocessed the PCR reads using MiXCR. In this record, the V and J calls reflect TCRdb's handling and not the investigators' own analysis. The sample consists of approximately 38,000 clones, approximately 30% of them appearing once. This clone is labeled medium-sized (0.01 to 0.1%). Ahead of thyroid surgery, no patient had received treatment of any kind. V was pared by 3 bases and J by 0 bases, with 15 bases between. The germline V gene encodes CDR1 DFQATT and CDR2 SNEGSKA (reference sequence). The CDR3 runs to 16 residues.

This chain connects TRBV20-1 to TRBJ1-5; D might be TRBD1 (5 bases). Sequences were obtained from blood. This clonotype was sampled from a male donor with papillary thyroid cancer or a benign thyroid nodule (not recorded which). Some clones in this sample may be carry-over from other donors' samples. DNA of the CDR3: TGCAGTGCTAGGACCTCCAGGGTTGGTAGCAATCAGCCCCAGCATTTT. Its protein product is CSARTSRVGSNQPQHF.